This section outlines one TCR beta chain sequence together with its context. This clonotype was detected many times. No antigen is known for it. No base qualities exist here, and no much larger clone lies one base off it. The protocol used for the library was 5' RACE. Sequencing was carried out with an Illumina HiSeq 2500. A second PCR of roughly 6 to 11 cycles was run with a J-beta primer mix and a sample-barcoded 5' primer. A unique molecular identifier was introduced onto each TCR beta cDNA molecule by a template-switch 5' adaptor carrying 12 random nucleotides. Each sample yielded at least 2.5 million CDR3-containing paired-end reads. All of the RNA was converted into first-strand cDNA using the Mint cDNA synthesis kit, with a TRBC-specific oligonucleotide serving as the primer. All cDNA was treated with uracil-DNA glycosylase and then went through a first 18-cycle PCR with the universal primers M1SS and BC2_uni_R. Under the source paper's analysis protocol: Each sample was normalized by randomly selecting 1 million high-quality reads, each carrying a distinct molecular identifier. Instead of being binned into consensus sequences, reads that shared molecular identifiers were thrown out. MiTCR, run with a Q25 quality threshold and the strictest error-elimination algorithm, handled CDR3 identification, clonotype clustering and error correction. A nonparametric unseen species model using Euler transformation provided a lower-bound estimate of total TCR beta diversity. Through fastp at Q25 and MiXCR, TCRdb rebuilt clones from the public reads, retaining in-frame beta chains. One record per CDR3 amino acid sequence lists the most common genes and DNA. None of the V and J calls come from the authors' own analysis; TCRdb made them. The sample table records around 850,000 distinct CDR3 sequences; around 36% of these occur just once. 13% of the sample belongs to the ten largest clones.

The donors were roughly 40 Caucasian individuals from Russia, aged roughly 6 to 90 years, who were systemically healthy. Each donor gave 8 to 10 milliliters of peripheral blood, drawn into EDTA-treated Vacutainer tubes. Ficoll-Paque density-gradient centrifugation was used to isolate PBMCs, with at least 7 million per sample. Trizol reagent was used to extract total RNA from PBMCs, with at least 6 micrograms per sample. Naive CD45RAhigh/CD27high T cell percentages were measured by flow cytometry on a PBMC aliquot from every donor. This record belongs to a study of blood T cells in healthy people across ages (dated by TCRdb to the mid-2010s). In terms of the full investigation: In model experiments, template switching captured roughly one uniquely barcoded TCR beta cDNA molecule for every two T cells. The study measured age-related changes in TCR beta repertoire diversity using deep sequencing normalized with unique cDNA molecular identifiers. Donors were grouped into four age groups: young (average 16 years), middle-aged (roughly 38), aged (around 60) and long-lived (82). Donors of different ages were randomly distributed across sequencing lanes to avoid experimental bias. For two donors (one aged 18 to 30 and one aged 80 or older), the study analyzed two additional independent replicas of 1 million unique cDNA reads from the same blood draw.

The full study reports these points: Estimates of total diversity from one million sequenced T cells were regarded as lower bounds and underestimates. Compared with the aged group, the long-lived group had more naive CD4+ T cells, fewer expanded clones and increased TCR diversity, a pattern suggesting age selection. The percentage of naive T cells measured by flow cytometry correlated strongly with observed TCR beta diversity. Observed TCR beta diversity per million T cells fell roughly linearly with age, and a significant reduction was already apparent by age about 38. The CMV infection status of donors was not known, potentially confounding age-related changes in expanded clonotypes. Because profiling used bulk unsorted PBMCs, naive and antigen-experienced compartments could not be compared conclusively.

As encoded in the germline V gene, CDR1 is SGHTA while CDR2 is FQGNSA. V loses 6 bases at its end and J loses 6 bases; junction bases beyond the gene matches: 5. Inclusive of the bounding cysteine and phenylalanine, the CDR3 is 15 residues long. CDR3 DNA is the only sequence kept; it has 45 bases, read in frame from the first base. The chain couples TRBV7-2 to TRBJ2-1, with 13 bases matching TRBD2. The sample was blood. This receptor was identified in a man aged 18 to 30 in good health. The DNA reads TGTGCCAGCAGAATTACTAGCGGGGGGGCCAATGAGCAGTTCTTC. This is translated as CASRITSGGANEQFF.